This entry concerns a single T cell receptor (beta chain). Its specificity is not known. Sequencing was performed with immunoSEQ multiplex PCR; in TCRdb, only in-frame clones are kept and a portion is missing. This table holds roughly 2.2 million clones, approximately 93% found once. This sample was taken from a study of shared clonotypes between healthy human individuals. Whole-study findings and limits: The study sampled only blood, and tissue repertoires likely differ.

Trimming cost V 1 base and J 1 base, with 7 bases left between them. CDR3 length: 14 residues. CDR1 LNHDA and CDR2 SQIVND come from the germline V gene (reference sequence). The rearrangement joins TRBV19 to TRBJ1-1; D gene ambiguous. This receptor was taken from a young man in good health. Some clones in this sample may be carry-over from other donors' samples. The sample was naive CD4+ T cells from PBMCs. Subset defined: CD45RA+ positively selected. The CDR3 protein is CASSIGKKNTEAFF. The CDR3 bases are TGTGCCAGTAGTATAGGGAAAAAGAACACTGAAGCTTTCTTT.